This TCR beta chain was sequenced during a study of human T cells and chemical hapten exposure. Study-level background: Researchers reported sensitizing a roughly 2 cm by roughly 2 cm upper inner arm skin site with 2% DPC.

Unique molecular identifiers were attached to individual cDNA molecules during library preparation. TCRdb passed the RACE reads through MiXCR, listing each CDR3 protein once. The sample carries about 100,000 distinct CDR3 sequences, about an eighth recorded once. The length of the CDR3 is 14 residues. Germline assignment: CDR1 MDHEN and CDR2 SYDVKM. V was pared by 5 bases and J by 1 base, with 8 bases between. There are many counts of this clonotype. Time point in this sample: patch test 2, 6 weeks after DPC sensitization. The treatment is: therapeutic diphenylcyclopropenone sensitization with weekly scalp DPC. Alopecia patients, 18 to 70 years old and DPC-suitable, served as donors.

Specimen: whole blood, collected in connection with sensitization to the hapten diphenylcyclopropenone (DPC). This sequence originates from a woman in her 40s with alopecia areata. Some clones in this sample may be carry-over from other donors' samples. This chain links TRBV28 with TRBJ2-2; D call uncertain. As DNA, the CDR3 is TGTGCCAGCAGTATCGGACGGAACACCGGGGAGCTGTTTTTT. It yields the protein CASSIGRNTGELFF.